Included here is one T cell receptor (beta chain) sequence, with context. Its cognate antigen is unknown. This sample is part of a study of early T cells in non-severe SARS-CoV-2 infection. Study overall: Sequencing of unsorted whole blood was done on bulk RNA, leaving chains unpaired. The study's findings and limits: The VDJdb matching leaned toward anti-spike CD8 responses and overlooked private and CD4 specificities.

In the library, individual cDNA molecules carried attached unique molecular identifiers. TCRdb reprocessed the 5' RACE reads with MiXCR, giving one entry per CDR3 protein. The repertoire holds around 60,000 distinct CDR3 sequences, with 8.5% to 10% as singletons. The receptor was isolated from an adult who was a healthcare worker with PCR-confirmed SARS-CoV-2 infection or an uninfected control (not recorded which). Material for sequencing was whole blood.

Written as DNA, the CDR3 is TGTGCCAGCAGCTTAGAGGGGACTAGCGGCTACAATGAGCAGTTCTTC. It translates to CASSLEGTSGYNEQFF. The J gene is TRBJ2-1, the V gene TRBV11-1; TRBD2 agrees at 11 bases. The germline gives CDR1 SGHAT, CDR2 FQDESV (reference sequence). The CDR3 sequence is 16 residues long. J gave up 3 bases and V 1 base, and 2 bases lay outside the gene matches. Drawing the rest from reference TRBV11-1 and TRBJ2-1, the complete variable domain is EAEVAQSPRYKITEKSQAVAFWCDPISGHATLYWYRQILGQGPELLVQFQDESVVDDSQLPKDRFSAERLKGVDSTLKIQPAELGDSAMYLCASSLEGTSGYNEQFFGPGTRLTVL.